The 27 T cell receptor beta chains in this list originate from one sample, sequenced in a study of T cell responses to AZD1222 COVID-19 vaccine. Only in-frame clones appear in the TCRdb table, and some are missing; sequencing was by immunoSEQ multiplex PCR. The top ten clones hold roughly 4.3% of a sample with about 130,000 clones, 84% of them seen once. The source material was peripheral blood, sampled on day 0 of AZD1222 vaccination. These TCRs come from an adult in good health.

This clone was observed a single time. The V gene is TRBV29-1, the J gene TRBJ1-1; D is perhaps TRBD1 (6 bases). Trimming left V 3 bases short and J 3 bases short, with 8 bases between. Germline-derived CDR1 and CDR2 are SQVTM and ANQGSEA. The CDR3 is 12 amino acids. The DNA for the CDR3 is TGCAGCGTTGACAGGGGAGACACTGAAGCTTTCTTT. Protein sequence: CSVDRGDTEAFF.

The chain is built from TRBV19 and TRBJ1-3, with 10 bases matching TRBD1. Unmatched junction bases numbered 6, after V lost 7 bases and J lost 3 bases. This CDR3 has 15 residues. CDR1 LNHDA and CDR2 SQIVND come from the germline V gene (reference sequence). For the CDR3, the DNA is TGTGCCAGTACCCCGACAGGGGGCTTTGGAAACACCATATATTTT. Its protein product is CASTPTGGFGNTIYF.

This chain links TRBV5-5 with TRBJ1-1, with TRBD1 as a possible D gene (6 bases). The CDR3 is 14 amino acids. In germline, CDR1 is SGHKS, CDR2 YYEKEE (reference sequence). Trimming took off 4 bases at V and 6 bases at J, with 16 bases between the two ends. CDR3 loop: CASSPVPGQSEAFF. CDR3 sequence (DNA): TGTGCCAGCAGCCCCGTACCCGGACAGTCTGAAGCTTTCTTT.

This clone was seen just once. The CDR3 nucleotides are TGTGCCTGGAGGATAAATAATTCACCCCTCCACTTT. This codes for CAWRINNSPLHF. The genes are TRBV30 and TRBJ1-6, with D unresolved. In germline, CDR1 is GTSNPN, CDR2 SVGIG (reference sequence). Trimming took 3 bases from V and 5 from J, leaving 5 bases between them. The CDR3 runs 12 residues.

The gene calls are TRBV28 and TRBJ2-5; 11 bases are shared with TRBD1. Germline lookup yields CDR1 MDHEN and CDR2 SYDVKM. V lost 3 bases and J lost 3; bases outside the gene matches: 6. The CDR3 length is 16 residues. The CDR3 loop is CASSFRPGQGEETQYF. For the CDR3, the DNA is TGTGCCAGCAGTTTTCGTCCGGGACAGGGGGAAGAGACCCAGTACTTC.

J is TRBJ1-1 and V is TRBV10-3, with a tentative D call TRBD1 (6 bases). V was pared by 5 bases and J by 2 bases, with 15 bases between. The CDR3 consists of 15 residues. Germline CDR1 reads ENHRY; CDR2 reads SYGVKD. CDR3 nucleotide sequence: TGTGCCATCAGTACACCTACCGGGACAAACACTGAAGCTTTCTTT. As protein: CAISTPTGTNTEAFF.

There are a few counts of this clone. CDR3 nucleotides: TGTGCCAGCAGCCGGGGACAGTCTAGCGGTCAGCCCCAGCATTTT. Amino acids: CASSRGQSSGQPQHF. The chain joins TRBV6-2 or TRBV6-3 to TRBJ1-5, with TRBD1 matching 7 bases. Per germline, CDR1 MNHEY and CDR2 SVGEGT. V lost 6 bases, J lost 6 bases, and 11 bases stayed unmatched. This CDR3 is 15 amino acids long.

For the CDR3, the DNA is TGTGCCAGTATAAGAGAGGGGTTGATGAGGGCTATGAACACTGAAGCTTTCTTT. Protein: CASIREGLMRAMNTEAFF. The chain employs TRBV28 and TRBJ1-1, with D possibly TRBD1 on 5 matching bases. V was pared by 9 bases and J by 0 bases, with 26 bases between. The CDR3 runs 18 residues. The germline V gene encodes CDR1 MDHEN and CDR2 SYDVKM.

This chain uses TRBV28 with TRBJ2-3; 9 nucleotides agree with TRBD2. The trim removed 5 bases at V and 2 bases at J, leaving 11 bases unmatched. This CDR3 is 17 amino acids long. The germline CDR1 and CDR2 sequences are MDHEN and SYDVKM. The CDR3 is CASSVLVAGAFTDTQYF. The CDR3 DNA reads TGTGCCAGCAGTGTGTTAGTAGCGGGGGCTTTCACAGATACGCAGTATTTT.

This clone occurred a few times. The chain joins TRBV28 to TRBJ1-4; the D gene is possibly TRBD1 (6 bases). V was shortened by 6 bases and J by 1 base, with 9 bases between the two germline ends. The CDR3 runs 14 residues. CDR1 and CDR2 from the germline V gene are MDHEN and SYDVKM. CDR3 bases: TGTGCCAGCAGCCAGGGGTTAACTAATGAAAAACTGTTTTTT. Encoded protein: CASSQGLTNEKLFF.

CDR3: CSVDTGNEKLFF. CDR3 bases: TGCAGCGTTGATACGGGCAATGAAAAACTGTTTTTT. The chain couples TRBV29-1 to TRBJ1-4, with unresolved D. The germline V and J ends were trimmed by 3 bases and 5 bases, with 7 bases remaining between them. The CDR3 sequence is 12 residues long. CDR1 is SQVTM, CDR2 ANQGSEA, per germline.

CDR3 region: CASSSSEAFF. The CDR3 coding sequence is TGTGCCAGTAGCTCCTCCGAAGCTTTCTTT. V usage is TRBV19 and J usage is TRBJ1-1; D remains ambiguous. Germline V gene lookup returns CDR1 LNHDA and CDR2 SQIVND (reference sequence). The CDR3 runs 10 residues. V shed 6 bases and J shed 8 bases, with 7 bases lying between them.

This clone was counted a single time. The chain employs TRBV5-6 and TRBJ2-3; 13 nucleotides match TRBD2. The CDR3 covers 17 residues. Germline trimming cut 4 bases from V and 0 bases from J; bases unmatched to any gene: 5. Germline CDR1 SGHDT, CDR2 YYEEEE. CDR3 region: CASSRRTSGGSTDTQYF. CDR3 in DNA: TGTGCCAGCAGCCGCCGGACTAGCGGGGGTAGCACAGATACGCAGTATTTT.

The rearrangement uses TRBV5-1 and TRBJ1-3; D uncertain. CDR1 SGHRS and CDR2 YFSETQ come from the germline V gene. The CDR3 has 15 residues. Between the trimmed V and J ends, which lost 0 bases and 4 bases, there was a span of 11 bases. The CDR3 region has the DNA TGCGCCAGCAGCTTGGCCCCCTCCGGGGGAAACACCATATATTTT. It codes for CASSLAPSGGNTIYF.

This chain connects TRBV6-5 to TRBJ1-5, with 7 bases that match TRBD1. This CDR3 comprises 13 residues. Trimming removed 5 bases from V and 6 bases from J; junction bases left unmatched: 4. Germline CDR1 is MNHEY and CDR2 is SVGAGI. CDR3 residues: CASSPEGAQPQHF. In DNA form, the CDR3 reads TGTGCCAGCAGTCCTGAGGGGGCTCAGCCCCAGCATTTT.

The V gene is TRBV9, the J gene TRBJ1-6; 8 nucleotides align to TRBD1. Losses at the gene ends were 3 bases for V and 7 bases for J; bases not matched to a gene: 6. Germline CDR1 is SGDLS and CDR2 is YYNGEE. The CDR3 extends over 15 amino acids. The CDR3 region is CASSGQGARNSPLHF. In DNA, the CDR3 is TGTGCCAGCAGCGGTCAGGGGGCAAGGAATTCACCCCTCCACTTT.

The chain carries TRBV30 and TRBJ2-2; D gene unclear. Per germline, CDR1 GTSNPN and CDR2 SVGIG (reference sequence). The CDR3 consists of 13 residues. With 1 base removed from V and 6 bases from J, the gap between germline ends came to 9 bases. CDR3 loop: CAWSDLVAGELFF. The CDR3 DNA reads TGTGCCTGGAGTGACTTAGTCGCCGGGGAGCTGTTTTTT.

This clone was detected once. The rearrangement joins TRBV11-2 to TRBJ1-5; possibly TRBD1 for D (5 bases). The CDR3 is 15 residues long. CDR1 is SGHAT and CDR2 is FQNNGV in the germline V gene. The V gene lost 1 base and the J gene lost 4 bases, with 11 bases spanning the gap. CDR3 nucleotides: TGTGCCAGCAGCTTAGGGCGACAGATAAATCAGCCCCAGCATTTT. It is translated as CASSLGRQINQPQHF.

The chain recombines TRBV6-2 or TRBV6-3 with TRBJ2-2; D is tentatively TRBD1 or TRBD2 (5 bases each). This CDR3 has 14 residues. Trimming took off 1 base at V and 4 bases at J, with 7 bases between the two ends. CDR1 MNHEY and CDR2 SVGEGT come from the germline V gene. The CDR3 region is CASSYWGSTGELFF. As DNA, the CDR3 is TGTGCCAGCAGTTACTGGGGGTCCACCGGGGAGCTGTTTTTT.

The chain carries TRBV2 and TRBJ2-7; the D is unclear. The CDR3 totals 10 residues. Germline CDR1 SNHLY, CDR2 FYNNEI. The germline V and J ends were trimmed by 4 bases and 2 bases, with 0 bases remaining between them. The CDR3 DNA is TGTGCCAGCAGTGCCTACGAGCAGTACTTC. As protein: CASSAYEQYF.

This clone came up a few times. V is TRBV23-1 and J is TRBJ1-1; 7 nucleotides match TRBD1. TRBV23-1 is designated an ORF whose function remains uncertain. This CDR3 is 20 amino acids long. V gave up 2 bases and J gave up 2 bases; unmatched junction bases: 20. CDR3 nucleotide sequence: TGCGCCAGCAGTCAAGTCGCAGGGGGGACGAGGTCCATGAGAAACACTGAAGCTTTCTTT. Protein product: CASSQVAGGTRSMRNTEAFF.

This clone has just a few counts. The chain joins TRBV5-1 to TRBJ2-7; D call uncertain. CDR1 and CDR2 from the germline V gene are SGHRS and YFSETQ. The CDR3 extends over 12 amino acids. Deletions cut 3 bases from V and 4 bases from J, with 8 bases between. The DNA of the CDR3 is TGCGCCAGCAGCTCAGACATATACGAGCAGTACTTC. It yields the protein CASSSDIYEQYF.

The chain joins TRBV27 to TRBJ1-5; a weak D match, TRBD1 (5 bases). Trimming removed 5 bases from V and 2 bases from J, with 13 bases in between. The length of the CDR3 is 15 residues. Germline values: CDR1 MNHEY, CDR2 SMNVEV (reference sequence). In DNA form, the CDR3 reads TGTGCCAGCAGTGAGGGGATTTTTGGCAATCAGCCCCAGCATTTT. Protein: CASSEGIFGNQPQHF.

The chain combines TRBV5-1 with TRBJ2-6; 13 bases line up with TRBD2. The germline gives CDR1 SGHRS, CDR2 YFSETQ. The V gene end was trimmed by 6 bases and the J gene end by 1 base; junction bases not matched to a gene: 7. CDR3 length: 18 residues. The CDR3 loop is CASNPPGLAGSGANVLTF. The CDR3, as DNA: TGCGCCAGCAACCCTCCGGGACTAGCGGGGTCTGGGGCCAACGTCCTGACTTTC.

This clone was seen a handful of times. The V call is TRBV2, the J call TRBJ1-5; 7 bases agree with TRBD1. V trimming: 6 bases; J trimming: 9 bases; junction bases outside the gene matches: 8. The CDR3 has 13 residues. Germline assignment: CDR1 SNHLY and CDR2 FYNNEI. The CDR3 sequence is CASRDRTPGPQHF. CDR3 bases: TGTGCCAGCAGGGACAGGACTCCGGGGCCCCAGCATTTT.

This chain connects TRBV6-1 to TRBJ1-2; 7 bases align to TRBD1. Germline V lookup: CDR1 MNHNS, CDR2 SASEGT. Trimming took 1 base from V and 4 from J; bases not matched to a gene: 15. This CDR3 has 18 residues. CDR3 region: CASSEDRGQFSLSYGYTF. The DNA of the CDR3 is TGTGCCAGCAGTGAAGATAGGGGGCAGTTCTCACTCAGCTATGGCTACACCTTC.

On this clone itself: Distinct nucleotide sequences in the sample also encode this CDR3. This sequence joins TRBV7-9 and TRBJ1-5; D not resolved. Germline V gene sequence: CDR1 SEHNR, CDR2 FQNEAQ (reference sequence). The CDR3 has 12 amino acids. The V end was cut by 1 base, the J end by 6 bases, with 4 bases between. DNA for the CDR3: TGTGCCAGCAGCTTAGATGTTCAGCCCCAGCATTTT. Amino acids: CASSLDVQPQHF.